This TCR beta chain appears in the sequencing data of a study of CD8 T cells in Susac syndrome. The authors sequenced TCR beta from blood CD8+ and CD4+ T cells. The authors negatively isolated CD8+ and CD4+ T cells and FACS-enriched TEMRA cells. After extraction with the RNeasy kit, roughly 0.45 to 1 ug of the RNA was reverse transcribed using random hexamers. Across 54 Vbeta and 13 Jbeta, immunoSEQ multiplex PCR amplified TCR beta CDR3. A single record per CDR3 protein comes from TCRdb applying MiXCR to the immunoSEQ multiplex PCR reads. The repertoire consists of around 270,000 distinct CDR3 sequences, with almost 85% occurring once and the leading ten covering around 0.2%. Germline V lookup: CDR1 MGHDK, CDR2 SYGVNS. V shed 3 bases and J shed 5 bases, with 11 bases lying between them. The CDR3 covers 13 residues.

The V and J genes are TRBV25-1 and TRBJ2-7; D may be TRBD1 (5 bases). This clonotype was obtained from a human donor with multiple sclerosis. The sequencing input was CD8+ T cells from PBMCs. The CDR3 loop is CASSDREGNEQYF. The DNA of the CDR3 is TGTGCCAGCAGTGACAGGGAAGGTAACGAGCAGTACTTC.